This passage covers 19 T cell receptor beta chains from one sample sequenced in a study of patients and donors after allogeneic stem cell transplantation. Via MiXCR, TCRdb re-called the RT-PCR reads, giving one row per CDR3 protein. The table lists about 74,000 distinct CDR3 sequences, more than 20% of them singletons, with about a quarter in the top ten. The sample comprised blood, either unsorted or a sorted T cell fraction (not recorded which). The receptors here all came from a human donor who was either an allogeneic HSCT recipient or a stem cell or donor lymphocyte infusion donor (not recorded which). It is not recorded whose cells these are; they may come from a transplant donor.

This clonotype was seen repeatedly, ten times or more. V is TRBV27 and J is TRBJ1-1, with unresolved D. Germline CDR1 MNHEY, CDR2 SMNVEV (reference sequence). This CDR3 region has 13 residues. Trimming took 4 bases from V and 1 from J, leaving 7 bases between them. The CDR3 loop is CASSSLRNTEAFF. Written as DNA, the CDR3 is TGTGCCAGCAGTTCCCTTAGGAACACTGAAGCTTTCTTT.

This clonotype was counted between two and nine times. This chain joins TRBV5-1 and TRBJ1-5, with D possibly matching TRBD1 (5 bases). V was cut by 4 bases and J by 3 bases, with 11 bases left in between. Germline CDR1 reads SGHRS; CDR2 reads YFSETQ. The CDR3 runs 14 residues. The chain's CDR3 is CASSPEGDNQPQHF. The CDR3 DNA reads TGCGCCAGCAGCCCGGAAGGGGACAATCAGCCCCAGCATTTT.

A few counts support this clonotype. The rearrangement uses TRBV12-3 or TRBV12-4 and TRBJ2-7; possible D gene TRBD1, 6 bases. This CDR3 has 13 residues. The V end lost 0 bases, the J end lost 5 bases, and 8 bases lay between the germline ends. CDR3 residues: CASSLATGNEQYF. CDR3 nucleotide sequence: TGTGCCAGCAGTTTAGCTACAGGGAACGAGCAGTACTTC.

This clonotype has only a few counts. This chain joins TRBV20-1 and TRBJ2-1; 11 bases are a match to TRBD2. This CDR3 contains 15 residues. With 0 bases clipped from V and 8 bases from J, the junction kept 6 bases outside the gene matches. CDR1 and CDR2 from the germline V gene are DFQATT and SNEGSKA (reference sequence). The DNA for the CDR3 is TGCAGTGCTAGAGATCCTACTAGCGGGGGAGATGAGCAGTTCTTC. As protein: CSARDPTSGGDEQFF.

This clonotype appeared a few times. The gene calls are TRBV20-1 and TRBJ1-1; D is possibly TRBD1 (5 bases). CDR1 and CDR2 from the germline V gene are DFQATT and SNEGSKA (reference sequence). Trimming cost V 0 bases and J 3 bases, with 14 bases left between them. The CDR3 is 15 residues long. CDR3: CSARDPKGKYTEAFF. In nucleotides, the CDR3 is TGCAGTGCTAGAGATCCGAAGGGGAAGTACACTGAAGCTTTCTTT.

The rearrangement uses TRBV19 and TRBJ1-2; 7 nucleotides line up with TRBD1. Trimming removed 5 bases from V and 8 bases from J; junction bases left unmatched: 8. Germline values: CDR1 LNHDA, CDR2 SQIVND (reference sequence). The CDR3 runs to 13 residues. The CDR3: CASSQDRTYGYTF. CDR3 DNA: TGTGCCAGTAGTCAGGACAGGACATACGGCTACACCTTC. The full variable domain, its missing parts supplied by reference TRBV19 and TRBJ1-2, is DGGITQSPKYLFRKEGQNVTLSCEQNLNHDAMYWYRQDPGQGLRLIYYSQIVNDFQKGDIAEGYSVSREKKESFPLTVTSAQKNPTAFYLCASSQDRTYGYTFGSGTRLTVV.

This clonotype came up a few times. CDR3 region: CSVSESLHQPQHF. The CDR3 DNA reads TGCAGCGTTAGCGAGAGCCTTCATCAGCCCCAGCATTTT. The J gene is TRBJ1-5, the V gene TRBV29-1, with D uncertain. The CDR3 spans 13 residues. V shed 5 bases and J shed 5 bases, with 13 bases lying between them. Germline loops: CDR1 SQVTM, CDR2 ANQGSEA.

This clonotype was recorded at least ten times. The chain has TRBV20-1 and TRBJ1-1; D may be TRBD1 (6 bases). Between the trimmed V and J ends, which lost 6 bases and 1 base, there was a span of 18 bases. Looked up from germline, CDR1 is DFQATT and CDR2 is SNEGSKA (reference sequence). The CDR3 covers 15 residues. The CDR3 loop reads CSAAWGRGQNTEAFF. The CDR3 region has the DNA TGCAGTGCGGCCTGGGGTAGGGGACAGAACACTGAAGCTTTCTTT.

This clonotype was seen a few times. The rearrangement uses TRBV5-1 and TRBJ1-2; no clear D. Germline V gene sequence: CDR1 SGHRS, CDR2 YFSETQ. This CDR3 has 14 residues. Trimming pared 0 bases from V and 8 bases from J, leaving 14 bases between. The DNA for the CDR3 is TGCGCCAGCAGCTTGGAGGGAAAAGGCCAGGGCTACACCTTC. Its protein product is CASSLEGKGQGYTF.

A few counts support this clonotype. The gene calls are TRBV5-1 and TRBJ1-6; unclear D gene. Looked up from germline, CDR1 is SGHRS and CDR2 is YFSETQ. The CDR3 contains 13 residues. Deletions cut 3 bases from V and 6 bases from J, with 7 bases between. CDR3 bases: TGCGCCAGCAGCTCGGACGGTAATTCACCCCTCCACTTT. The encoded protein is CASSSDGNSPLHF.

This chain uses TRBV20-1 with TRBJ2-3; no clear D gene. Germline assignment: CDR1 DFQATT and CDR2 SNEGSKA (reference sequence). This CDR3 is 13 amino acids long. The V gene lost 3 bases and the J gene lost 6 bases, with 13 bases spanning the gap. The CDR3 sequence: CSASPIIPDTQYF. The CDR3 DNA follows: TGCAGTGCTAGCCCTATTATTCCCGATACGCAGTATTTT.

This clonotype showed up just a few times. The chain carries TRBV29-1 and TRBJ1-1; 12 bases are a match to TRBD1. Trimming at V came to 7 bases and at J to 3 bases, leaving 6 bases not matched to a gene. CDR1 and CDR2 from the germline V gene are SQVTM and ANQGSEA. The CDR3 loop spans 14 amino acids. For the CDR3, the DNA is TGCAGCGCAACGGGACAGGGGGCTGACACTGAAGCTTTCTTT. It encodes CSATGQGADTEAFF.

V and J are TRBV6-5 and TRBJ2-3, with D perhaps matching TRBD2 (6 bases). Looked up from germline, CDR1 is MNHEY and CDR2 is SVGAGI. The CDR3 sequence is 13 residues long. Trimming removed 6 bases at V and 8 bases at J, with 15 bases between. For the CDR3, the DNA is TGTGCCAGCAGAGGAGAACCCGGGGGTACGCAGTATTTT. Translating gives CASRGEPGGTQYF.

CDR3: CASSPRRTSGVYNEQFF. The CDR3 bases are TGTGCCAGCAGTCCTCGGCGGACTAGCGGGGTTTACAATGAGCAGTTCTTC. The chain couples TRBV27 to TRBJ2-1; 12 bases are a match to TRBD2. V was pared by 5 bases and J by 4 bases, with 9 bases of the junction left unmatched. In germline, CDR1 is MNHEY, CDR2 SMNVEV (reference sequence). The CDR3 extends over 17 amino acids.

The rearrangement joins TRBV9 to TRBJ1-6, with TRBD1 as a possible D gene (5 bases). Between the trimmed V and J ends, which lost 0 bases and 10 bases, there was a span of 14 bases. The germline gives CDR1 SGDLS, CDR2 YYNGEE. The CDR3 is 15 amino acids. In DNA form, the CDR3 reads TGTGCCAGCAGCGTAGATCGGGGGAAAAACTCACCCCTCCACTTT. Amino acids: CASSVDRGKNSPLHF. The full variable domain, rest sourced from reference TRBV9 and TRBJ1-6, is DSGVTQTPKHLITATGQRVTLRCSPRSGDLSVYWYQQSLDQGLQFLIQYYNGEERAKGNILERFSAQQFPDLHSELNLSSLELGDSALYFCASSVDRGKNSPLHFGNGTRLTVT.

The gene calls are TRBV30 and TRBJ2-6, with 8 bases matching TRBD1. With 2 bases clipped from V and 0 bases from J, the junction kept 6 bases outside the gene matches. The CDR3 runs to 17 residues. Germline V gene lookup returns CDR1 GTSNPN and CDR2 SVGIG (reference sequence). The CDR3 loop reads CAWSRAGGVSGANVLTF. CDR3 coding DNA: TGTGCCTGGAGTCGGGCAGGGGGCGTCTCTGGGGCCAACGTCCTGACTTTC.

The V call is TRBV5-1, the J call TRBJ1-3; D is uncertain. The CDR3 sequence is 17 residues long. V lost 0 bases, J lost 0 bases, and 13 bases lay in between. CDR1 SGHRS and CDR2 YFSETQ come from the germline V gene. CDR3 coding DNA: TGCGCCAGCAGCTTGGACAGTCCATCGTTCTCTGGAAACACCATATATTTT. As protein: CASSLDSPSFSGNTIYF.

V gene TRBV12-3 or TRBV12-4 combines with J gene TRBJ1-2; D not certain. This CDR3 has 15 residues. The V gene lost 2 bases and the J gene lost 7 bases, with 17 bases spanning the gap. The CDR3 sequence: CASSLIRDSLSGYTF. For the CDR3, the DNA is TGTGCCAGCAGTTTAATTCGGGATTCCTTGAGTGGCTACACCTTC.

This clonotype has a handful of counts. The V and J genes are TRBV6-2 or TRBV6-3 and TRBJ2-7; 12 positions match TRBD2. The junction had 16 bases not matched to a gene; V was cut back by 6 bases and J by 1 base. In germline, CDR1 is MNHEY, CDR2 SVGEGT. This CDR3 has 19 amino acids. The CDR3 bases are TGTGCCAGCAGGCCGCCGGGACTAGCGGGCCTGACGAGTTCCTACGAGCAGTACTTC. This translates into CASRPPGLAGLTSSYEQYF.